This T cell receptor (beta chain) came from a study of glioma-infiltrating T cells after dendritic cell vaccination. Using immunoSEQ multiplex PCR, the repertoire was profiled, and TCRdb retains in-frame clones only, with some absent. The sample consists of under 100,000 clones, over 75% of them appearing once. V lost 6 bases and J lost 7, with 9 bases in between. This CDR3 is built from 11 residues. In germline, CDR1 is SNHLY, CDR2 FYNNEI. This clone was seen a single time. V is TRBV2 and J is TRBJ1-2; D unresolved. This clonotype originated in a human donor with glioblastoma. The sequencing here drew on blood, taken before dendritic cell vaccination. The CDR3 region is CASRPGGGYTF. CDR3 nucleotide sequence: TGTGCCAGCAGGCCCGGTGGTGGCTACACCTTC.